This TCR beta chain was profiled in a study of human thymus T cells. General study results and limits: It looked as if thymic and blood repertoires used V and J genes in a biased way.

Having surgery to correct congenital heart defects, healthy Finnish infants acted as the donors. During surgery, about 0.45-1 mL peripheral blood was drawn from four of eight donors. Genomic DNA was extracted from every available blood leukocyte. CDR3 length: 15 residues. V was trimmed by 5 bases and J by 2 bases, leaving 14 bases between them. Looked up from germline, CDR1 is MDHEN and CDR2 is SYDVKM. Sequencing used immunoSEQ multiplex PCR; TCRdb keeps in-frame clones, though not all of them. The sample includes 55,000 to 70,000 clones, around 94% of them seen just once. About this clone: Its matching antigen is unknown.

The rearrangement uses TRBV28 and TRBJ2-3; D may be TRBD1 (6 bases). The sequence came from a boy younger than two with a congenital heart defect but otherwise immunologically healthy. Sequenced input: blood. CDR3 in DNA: TGTGCCAGCAGTCGCCTTGACAGGCCCACAGATACGCAGTATTTT. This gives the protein CASSRLDRPTDTQYF.